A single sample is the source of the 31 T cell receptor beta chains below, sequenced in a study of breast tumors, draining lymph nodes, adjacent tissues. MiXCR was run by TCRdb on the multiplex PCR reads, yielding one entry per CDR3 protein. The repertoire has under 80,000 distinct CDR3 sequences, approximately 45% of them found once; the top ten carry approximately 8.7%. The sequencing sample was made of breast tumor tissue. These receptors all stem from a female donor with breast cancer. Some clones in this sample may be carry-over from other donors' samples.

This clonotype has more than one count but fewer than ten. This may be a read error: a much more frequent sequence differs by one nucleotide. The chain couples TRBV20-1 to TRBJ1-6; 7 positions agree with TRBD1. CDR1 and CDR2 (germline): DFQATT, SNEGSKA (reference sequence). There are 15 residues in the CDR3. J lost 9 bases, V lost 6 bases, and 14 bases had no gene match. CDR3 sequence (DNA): TGCAGTGCCCTAGCCCGGGACAGTCGCACTTCACCCCTCCACTTT. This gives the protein CSALARDSRTSPLHF.

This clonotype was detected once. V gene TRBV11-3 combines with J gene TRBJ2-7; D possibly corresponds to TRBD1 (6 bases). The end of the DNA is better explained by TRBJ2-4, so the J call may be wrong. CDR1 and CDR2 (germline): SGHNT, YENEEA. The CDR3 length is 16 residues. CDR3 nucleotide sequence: TGTGCCAGCAGCTCCGGGACACGTTTGGGTGGAAACATTCAGTACTTC. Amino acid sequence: CASSSGTRLGGNIQYF.

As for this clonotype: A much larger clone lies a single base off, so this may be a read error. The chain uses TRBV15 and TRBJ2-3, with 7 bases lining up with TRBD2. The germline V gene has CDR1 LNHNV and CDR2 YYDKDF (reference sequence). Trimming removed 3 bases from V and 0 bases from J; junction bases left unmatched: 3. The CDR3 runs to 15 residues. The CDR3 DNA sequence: TGTGCCACCAGCAGTAGCGGGCGGAGCACAGATACGCAGTATTTT. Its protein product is CATSSSGRSTDTQYF.

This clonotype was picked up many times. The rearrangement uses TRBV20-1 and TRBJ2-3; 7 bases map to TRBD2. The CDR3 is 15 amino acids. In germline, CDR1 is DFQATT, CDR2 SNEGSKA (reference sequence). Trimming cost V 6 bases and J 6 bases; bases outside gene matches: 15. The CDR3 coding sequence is TGCAGTGCCTCACGGGGGGAGGGTACCTTGGATACGCAGTATTTT. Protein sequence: CSASRGEGTLDTQYF.

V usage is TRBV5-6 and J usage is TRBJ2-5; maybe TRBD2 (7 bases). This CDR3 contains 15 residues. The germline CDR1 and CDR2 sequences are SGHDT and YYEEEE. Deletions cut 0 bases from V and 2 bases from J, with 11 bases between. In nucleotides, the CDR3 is TGTGCCAGCAGCTTGGATGGGGGGGCACAAGAGACCCAGTACTTC. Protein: CASSLDGGAQETQYF.

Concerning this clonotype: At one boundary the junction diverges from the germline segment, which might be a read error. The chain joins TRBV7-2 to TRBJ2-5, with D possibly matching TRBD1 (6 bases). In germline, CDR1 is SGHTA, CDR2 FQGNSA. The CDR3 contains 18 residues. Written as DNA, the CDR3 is TGTGCCAGCAGTAAAACCCCCAGCGGCCAGGGGACCAGAGAGAACCAGTACTTC. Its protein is CASSKTPSGQGTRENQYF.

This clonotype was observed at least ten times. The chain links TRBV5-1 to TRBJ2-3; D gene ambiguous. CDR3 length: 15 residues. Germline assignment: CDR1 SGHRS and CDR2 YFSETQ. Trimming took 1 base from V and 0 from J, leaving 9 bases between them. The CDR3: CASSLSTPSTDTQYF. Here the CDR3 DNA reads TGCGCCAGCAGCTTGTCTACTCCTAGCACAGATACGCAGTATTTT.

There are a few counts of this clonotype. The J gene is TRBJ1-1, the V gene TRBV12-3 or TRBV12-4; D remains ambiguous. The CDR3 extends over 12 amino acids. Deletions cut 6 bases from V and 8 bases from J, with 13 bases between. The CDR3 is CASRESLAEAFF. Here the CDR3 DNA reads TGTGCCAGCAGGGAGAGTTTGGCGGAAGCTTTCTTT.

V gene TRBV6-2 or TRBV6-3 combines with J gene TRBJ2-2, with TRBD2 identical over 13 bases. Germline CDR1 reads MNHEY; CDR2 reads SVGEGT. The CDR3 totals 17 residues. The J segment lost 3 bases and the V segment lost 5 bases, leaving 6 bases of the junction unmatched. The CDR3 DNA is TGTGCCAGCAGTCCCCAACTAGCGGGAGGGTACACCGGGGAGCTGTTTTTT. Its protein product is CASSPQLAGGYTGELFF.

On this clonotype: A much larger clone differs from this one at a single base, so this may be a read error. DNA for the CDR3: TGTGCCAGCAGTAACGCGGGCCCCTGGAACGAGCAGTACTTC. Amino acids: CASSNAGPWNEQYF. V gene TRBV12-3 or TRBV12-4 combines with J gene TRBJ2-7, with D perhaps TRBD2 (5 bases). Trimming shortened V by 5 bases and J by 5 bases, and 16 bases separated the two germline ends. The length of the CDR3 is 14 residues.

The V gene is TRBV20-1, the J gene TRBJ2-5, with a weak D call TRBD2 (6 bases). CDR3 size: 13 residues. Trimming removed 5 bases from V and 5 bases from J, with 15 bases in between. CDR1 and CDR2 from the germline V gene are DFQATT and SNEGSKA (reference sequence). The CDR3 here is CSAPVEGRETQYF. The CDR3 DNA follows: TGCAGTGCTCCCGTAGAGGGGAGGGAGACCCAGTACTTC.

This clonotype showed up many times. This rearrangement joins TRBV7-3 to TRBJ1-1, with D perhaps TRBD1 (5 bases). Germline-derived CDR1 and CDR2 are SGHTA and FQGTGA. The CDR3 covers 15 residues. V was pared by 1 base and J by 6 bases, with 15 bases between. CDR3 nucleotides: TGTGCCAGCAGCTTAAATGGCCAGGGTGGGGCTGAAGCTTTCTTT. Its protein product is CASSLNGQGGAEAFF.

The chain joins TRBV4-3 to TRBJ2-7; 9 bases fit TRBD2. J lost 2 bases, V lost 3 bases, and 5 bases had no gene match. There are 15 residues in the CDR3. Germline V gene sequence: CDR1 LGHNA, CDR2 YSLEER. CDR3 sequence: CASSQRLAGTYEQYF. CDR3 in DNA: TGCGCCAGCAGCCAGAGGCTAGCGGGAACCTACGAGCAGTACTTC.

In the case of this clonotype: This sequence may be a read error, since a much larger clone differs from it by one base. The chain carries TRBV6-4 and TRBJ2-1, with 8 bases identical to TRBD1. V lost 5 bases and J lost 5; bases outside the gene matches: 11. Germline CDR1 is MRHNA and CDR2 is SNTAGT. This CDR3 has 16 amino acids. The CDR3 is CASSHFAGGENNEQFF. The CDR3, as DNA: TGTGCCAGCAGTCACTTCGCAGGGGGCGAAAACAATGAGCAGTTCTTC.

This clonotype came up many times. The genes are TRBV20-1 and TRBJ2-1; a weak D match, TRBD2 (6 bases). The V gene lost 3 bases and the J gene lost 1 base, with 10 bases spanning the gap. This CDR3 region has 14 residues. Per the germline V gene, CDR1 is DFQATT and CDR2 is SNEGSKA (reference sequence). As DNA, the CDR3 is TGCAGTGCTAGGTCGGGAGAATCCTACAATGAGCAGTTCTTC. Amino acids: CSARSGESYNEQFF.

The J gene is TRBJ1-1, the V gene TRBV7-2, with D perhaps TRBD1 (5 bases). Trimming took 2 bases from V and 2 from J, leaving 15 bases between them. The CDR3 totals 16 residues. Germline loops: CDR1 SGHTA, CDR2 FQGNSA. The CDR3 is CASSLLPGRSNTEAFF. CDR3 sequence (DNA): TGTGCCAGCAGCTTACTCCCGGGACGGAGCAACACTGAAGCTTTCTTT.

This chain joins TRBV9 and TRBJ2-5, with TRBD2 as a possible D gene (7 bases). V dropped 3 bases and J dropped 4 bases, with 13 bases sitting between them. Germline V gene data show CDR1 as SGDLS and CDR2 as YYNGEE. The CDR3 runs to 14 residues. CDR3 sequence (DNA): TGTGCCAGCAGCGCGGCGGGGGCTCTAGAGACCCAGTACTTC. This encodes CASSAAGALETQYF.

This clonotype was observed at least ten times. CDR3 amino acids: CASSGREVGAPSNQPQHF. The DNA of the CDR3 is TGTGCCAGCAGTGGCAGAGAGGTGGGGGCCCCCAGCAATCAGCCCCAGCATTTT. The chain employs TRBV12-3 or TRBV12-4 and TRBJ1-5; possibly TRBD1 for D (6 bases). Trimming stripped 5 bases from V and 1 base from J, with 21 bases between. The CDR3 has 18 residues.

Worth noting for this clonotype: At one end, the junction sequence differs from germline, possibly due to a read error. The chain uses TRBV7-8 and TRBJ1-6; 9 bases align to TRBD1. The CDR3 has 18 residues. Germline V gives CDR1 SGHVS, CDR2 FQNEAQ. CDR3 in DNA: TGTGCCAGCAGCCCCCGGGACAGGGAGAGCTCCTATAATCCACCCCTCCACTTT. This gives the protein CASSPRDRESSYNPPLHF.

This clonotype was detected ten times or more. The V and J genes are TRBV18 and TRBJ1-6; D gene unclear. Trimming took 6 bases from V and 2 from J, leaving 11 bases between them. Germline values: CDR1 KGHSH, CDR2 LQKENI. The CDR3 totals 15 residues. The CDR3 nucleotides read TGTGCCAGCTCCCTCGAAGGGACCTATAATTCACCCCTCCACTTT. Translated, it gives CASSLEGTYNSPLHF.

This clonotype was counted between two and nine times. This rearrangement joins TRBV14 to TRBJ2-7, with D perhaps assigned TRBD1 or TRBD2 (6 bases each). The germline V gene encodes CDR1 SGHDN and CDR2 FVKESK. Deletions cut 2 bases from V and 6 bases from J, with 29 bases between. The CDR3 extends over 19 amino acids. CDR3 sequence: CASSQIGRGWTGAPPEQYF. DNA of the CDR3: TGTGCCAGCAGCCAAATCGGGCGGGGTTGGACGGGGGCGCCACCCGAGCAGTACTTC.

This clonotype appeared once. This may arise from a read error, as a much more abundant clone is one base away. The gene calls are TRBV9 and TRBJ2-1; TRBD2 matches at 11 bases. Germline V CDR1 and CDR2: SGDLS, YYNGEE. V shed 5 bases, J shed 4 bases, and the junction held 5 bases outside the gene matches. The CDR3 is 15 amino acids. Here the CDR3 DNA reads TGTGCCAGCAGTAGCGGGGGGGCTCCTTACAATGAGCAGTTCTTC. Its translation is CASSSGGAPYNEQFF.

DNA of the CDR3: TGCAGTGCTAGAGCAGGGGGGAATGCAACCACCATATATTTT. This gives the protein CSARAGGNATTIYF. This sequence joins TRBV20-1 and TRBJ1-3, with 7 nucleotides matching TRBD1. Germline CDR1 reads DFQATT; CDR2 reads SNEGSKA (reference sequence). The length of the CDR3 is 14 residues. V was clipped by 1 base and J by 9 bases; unmatched bases: 9.

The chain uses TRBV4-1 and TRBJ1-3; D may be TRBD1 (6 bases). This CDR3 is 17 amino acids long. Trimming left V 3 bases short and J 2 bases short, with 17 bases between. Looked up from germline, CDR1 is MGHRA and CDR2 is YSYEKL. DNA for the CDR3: TGCGCCAGCAGCCATATAGACAGGAGGTGGACTGGAAACACCATATATTTT. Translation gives CASSHIDRRWTGNTIYF.

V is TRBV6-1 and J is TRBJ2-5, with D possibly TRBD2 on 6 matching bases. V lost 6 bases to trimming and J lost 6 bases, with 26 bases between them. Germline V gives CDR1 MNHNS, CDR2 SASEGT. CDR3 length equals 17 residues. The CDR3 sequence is CASSQLGSVGGGKTQYF. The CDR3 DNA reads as TGTGCCAGCAGCCAACTCGGGTCCGTGGGGGGAGGAAAGACCCAGTACTTC.

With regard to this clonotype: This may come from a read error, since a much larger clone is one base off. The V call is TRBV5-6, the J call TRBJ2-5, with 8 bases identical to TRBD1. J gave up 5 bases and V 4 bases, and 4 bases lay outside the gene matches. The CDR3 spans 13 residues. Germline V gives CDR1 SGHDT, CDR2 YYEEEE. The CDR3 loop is CASSADRAETQYF. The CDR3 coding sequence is TGTGCCAGCAGCGCGGACAGGGCGGAGACCCAGTACTTC.

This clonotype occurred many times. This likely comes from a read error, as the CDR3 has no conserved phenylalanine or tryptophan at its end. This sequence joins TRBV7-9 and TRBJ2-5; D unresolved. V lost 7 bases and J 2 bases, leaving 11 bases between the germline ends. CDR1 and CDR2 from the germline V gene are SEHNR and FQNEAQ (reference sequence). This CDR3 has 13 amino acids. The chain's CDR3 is CASTSTVQETQYS. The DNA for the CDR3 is TGTGCCAGCACCTCGACGGTACAAGAGACCCAGTACTCC.

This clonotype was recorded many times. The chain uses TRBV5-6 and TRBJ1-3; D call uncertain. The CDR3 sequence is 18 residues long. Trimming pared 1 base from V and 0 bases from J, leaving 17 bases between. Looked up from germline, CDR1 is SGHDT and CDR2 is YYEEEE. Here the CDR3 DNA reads TGTGCCAGCAGCTTGTTAGGCAACAGAGAAGACTCTGGAAACACCATATATTTT. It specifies CASSLLGNREDSGNTIYF.

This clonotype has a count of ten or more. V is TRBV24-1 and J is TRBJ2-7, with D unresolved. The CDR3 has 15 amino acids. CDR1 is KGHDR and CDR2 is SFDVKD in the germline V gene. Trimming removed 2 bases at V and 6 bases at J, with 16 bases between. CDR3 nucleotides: TGTGCCACCAGTGATTCAGTCTCCCGCGACGGCGAGCAGTACTTC. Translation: CATSDSVSRDGEQYF.

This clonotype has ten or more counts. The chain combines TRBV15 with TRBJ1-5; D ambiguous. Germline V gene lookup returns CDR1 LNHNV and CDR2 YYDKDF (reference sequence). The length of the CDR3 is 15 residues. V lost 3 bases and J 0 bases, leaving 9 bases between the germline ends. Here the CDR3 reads CATSRLSNSNQPQHF. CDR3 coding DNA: TGTGCCACCAGCAGGCTTAGTAATAGCAATCAGCCCCAGCATTTT.

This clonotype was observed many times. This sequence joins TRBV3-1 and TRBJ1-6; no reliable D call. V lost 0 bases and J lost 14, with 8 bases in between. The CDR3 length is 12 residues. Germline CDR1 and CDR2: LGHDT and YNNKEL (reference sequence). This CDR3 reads CASSQETFTLHF. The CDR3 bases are TGTGCCAGCAGCCAAGAGACATTCACCCTCCACTTT.